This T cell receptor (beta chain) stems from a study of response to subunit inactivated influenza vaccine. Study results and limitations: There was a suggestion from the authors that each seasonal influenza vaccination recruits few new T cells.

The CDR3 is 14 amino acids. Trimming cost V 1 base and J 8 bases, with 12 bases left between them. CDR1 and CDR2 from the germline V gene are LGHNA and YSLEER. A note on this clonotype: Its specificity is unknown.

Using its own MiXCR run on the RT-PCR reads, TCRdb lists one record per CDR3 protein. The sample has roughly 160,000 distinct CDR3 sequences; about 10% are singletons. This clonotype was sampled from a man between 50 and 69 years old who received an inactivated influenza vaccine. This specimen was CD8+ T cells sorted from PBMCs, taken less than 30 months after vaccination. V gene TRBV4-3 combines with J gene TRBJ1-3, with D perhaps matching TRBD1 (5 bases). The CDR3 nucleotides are TGCGCCAGCAGCCAAGTTCAGGGATCAGACACCATATATTTT. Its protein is CASSQVQGSDTIYF.